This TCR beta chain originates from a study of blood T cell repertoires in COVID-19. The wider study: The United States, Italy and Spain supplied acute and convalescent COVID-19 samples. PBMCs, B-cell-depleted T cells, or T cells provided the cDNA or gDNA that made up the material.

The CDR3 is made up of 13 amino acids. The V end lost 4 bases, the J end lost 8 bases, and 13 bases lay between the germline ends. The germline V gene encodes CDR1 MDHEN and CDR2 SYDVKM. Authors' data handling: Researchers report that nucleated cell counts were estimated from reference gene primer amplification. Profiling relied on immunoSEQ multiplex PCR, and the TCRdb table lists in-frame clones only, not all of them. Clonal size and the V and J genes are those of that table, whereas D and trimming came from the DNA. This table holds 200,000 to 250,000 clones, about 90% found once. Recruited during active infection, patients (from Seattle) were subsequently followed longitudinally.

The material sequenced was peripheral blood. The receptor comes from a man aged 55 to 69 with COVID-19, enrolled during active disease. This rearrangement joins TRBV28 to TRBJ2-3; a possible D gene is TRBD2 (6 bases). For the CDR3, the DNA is TGTGCCAGCAGTTCCAATCGGAGGGGTACGCAGTATTTT. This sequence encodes CASSSNRRGTQYF.